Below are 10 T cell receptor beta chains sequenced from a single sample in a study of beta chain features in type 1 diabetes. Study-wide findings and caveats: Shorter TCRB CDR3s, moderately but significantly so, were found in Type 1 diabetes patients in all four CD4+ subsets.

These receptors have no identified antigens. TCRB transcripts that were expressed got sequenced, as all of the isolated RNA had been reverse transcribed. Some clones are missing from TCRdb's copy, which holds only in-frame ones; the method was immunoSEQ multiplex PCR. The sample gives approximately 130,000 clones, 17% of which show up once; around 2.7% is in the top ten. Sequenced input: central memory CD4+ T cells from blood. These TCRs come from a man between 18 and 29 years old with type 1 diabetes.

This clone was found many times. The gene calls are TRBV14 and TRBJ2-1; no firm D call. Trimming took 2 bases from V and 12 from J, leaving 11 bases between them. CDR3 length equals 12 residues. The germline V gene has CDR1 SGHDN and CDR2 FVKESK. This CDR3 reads CASSQNLLRQFF. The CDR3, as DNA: TGTGCCAGCAGCCAAAACCTACTAAGGCAGTTCTTC.

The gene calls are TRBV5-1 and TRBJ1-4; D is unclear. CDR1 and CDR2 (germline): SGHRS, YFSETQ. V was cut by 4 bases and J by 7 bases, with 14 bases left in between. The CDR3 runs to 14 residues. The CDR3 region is CASSLDGVSEKLFF. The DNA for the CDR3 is TGCGCCAGCAGCCTCGATGGGGTTAGTGAAAAACTGTTTTTT.

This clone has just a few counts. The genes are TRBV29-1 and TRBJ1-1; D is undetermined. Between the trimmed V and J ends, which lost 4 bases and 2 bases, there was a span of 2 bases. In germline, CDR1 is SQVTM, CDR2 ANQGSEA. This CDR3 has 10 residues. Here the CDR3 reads CSVANTEAFF. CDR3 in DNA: TGCAGCGTTGCAAACACTGAAGCTTTCTTT.

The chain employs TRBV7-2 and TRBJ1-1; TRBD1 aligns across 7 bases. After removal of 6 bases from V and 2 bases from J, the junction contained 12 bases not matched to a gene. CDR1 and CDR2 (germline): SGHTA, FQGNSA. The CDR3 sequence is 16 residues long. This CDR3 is CASRSQQGPINTEAFF. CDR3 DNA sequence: TGTGCCAGCAGATCTCAACAGGGGCCCATTAACACTGAAGCTTTCTTT.

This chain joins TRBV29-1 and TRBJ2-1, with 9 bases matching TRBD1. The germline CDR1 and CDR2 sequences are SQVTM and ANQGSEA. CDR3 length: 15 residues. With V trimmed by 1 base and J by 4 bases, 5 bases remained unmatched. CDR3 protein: CSVEGGQGIYNEQFF. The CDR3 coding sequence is TGCAGCGTTGAAGGGGGACAGGGCATATACAATGAGCAGTTCTTC.

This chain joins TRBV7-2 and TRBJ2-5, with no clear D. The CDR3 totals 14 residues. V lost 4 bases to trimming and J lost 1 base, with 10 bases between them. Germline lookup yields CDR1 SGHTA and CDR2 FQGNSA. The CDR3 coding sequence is TGTGCCAGCAGCTCCAGTTATCTCCAAGAGACCCAGTACTTC. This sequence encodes CASSSSYLQETQYF.

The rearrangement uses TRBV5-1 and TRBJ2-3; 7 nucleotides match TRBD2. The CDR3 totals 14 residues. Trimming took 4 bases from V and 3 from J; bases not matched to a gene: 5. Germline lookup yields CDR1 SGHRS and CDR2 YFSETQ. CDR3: CASSGGTTTDTQYF. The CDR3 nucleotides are TGCGCCAGCAGCGGCGGGACTACTACAGATACGCAGTATTTT.

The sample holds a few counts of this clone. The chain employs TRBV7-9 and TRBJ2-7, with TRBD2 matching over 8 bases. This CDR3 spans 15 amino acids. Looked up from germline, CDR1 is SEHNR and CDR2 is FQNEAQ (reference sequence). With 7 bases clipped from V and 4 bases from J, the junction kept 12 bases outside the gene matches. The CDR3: CASTPGAGGPYEQYF. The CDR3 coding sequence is TGTGCCAGCACCCCCGGCGCGGGAGGCCCTTACGAGCAGTACTTC.

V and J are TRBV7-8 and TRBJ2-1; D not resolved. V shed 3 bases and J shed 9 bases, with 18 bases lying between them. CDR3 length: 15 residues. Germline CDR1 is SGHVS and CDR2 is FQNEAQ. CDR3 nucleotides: TGTGCCAGCAGCTTCTCCGCCGTATCGTTTTTTGAGCAGTTCTTC. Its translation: CASSFSAVSFFEQFF.

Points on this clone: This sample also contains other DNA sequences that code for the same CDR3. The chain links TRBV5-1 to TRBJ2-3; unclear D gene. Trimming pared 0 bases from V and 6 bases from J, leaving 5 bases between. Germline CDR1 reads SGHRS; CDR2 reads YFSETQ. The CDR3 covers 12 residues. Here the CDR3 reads CASSLEEDTQYF. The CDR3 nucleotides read TGCGCCAGCAGCTTGGAAGAGGATACGCAGTATTTT.